This entry describes one TCR beta chain. The data stem from a study of cytomegalovirus exposure and HLA in healthy donors. With 60 Vbeta and 13 Jbeta primers, the PCR was carried out. This table comes from immunoSEQ multiplex PCR, and its TCRdb copy is limited to in-frame clones, with some not included. The sample includes 95,000 to 150,000 clones, approximately 78% of them seen just once. The V and J ends lost 0 bases and 2 bases, in that order; junction bases with no gene match: 7. Germline CDR1 reads SGDLS; CDR2 reads YYNGEE. This CDR3 has 17 residues. The source material was PBMCs. The chain joins TRBV9 to TRBJ2-2; 7 bases map to TRBD2. The receptor comes from a man aged 35 to 55 in good health and CMV-seronegative. The CDR3 DNA reads as TGTGCCAGCAGCGTAGAGGGAGGGTGGACTAACACCGGGGAGCTGTTTTTT. Protein product: CASSVEGGWTNTGELFF.